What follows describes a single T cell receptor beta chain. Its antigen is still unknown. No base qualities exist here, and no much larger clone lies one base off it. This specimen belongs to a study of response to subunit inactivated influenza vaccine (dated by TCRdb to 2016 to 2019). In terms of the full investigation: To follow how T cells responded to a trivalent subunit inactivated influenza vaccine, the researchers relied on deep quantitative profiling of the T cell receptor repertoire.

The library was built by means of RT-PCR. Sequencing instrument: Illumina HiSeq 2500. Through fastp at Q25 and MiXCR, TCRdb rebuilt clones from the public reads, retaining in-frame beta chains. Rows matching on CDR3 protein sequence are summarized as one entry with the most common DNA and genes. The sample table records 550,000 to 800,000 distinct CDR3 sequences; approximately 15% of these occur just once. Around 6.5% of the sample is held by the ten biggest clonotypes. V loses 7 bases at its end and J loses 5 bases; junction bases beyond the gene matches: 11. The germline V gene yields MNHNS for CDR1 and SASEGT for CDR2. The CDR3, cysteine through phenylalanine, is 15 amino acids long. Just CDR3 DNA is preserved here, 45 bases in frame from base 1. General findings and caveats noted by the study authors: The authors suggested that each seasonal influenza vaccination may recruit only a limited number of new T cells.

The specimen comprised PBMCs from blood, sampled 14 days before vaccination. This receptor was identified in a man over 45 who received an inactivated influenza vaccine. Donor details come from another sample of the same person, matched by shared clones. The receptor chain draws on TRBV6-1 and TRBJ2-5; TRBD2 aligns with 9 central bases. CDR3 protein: CASKLAGGHGETQYF. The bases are TGTGCCAGCAAACTGGCGGGAGGGCACGGGGAGACCCAGTACTTC.